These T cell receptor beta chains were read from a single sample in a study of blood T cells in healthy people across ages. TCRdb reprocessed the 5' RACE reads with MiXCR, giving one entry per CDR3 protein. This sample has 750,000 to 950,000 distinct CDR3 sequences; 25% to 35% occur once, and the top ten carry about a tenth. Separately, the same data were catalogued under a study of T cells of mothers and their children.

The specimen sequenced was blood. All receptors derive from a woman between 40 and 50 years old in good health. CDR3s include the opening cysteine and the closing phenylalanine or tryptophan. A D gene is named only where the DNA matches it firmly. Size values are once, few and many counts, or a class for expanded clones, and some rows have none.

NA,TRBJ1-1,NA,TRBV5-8,CASREQQGIMNTEAFF,TGTGCCAGCAGGGAACAACAGGGAATTATGAACACTGAAGCTTTCTTT
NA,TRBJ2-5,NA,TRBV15,CATSRDEGETQYF,TGTGCCACCAGCAGAGATGAAGGGGAGACCCAGTACTTC
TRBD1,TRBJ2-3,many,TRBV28,CASSLPGTGRTDTQYF,TGTGCCAGCAGTTTACCCGGGACAGGGCGGACAGATACGCAGTATTTT
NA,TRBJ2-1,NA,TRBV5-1,CASSFQPSDEQFF,TGCGCCAGCAGCTTCCAGCCGTCCGATGAGCAGTTCTTC
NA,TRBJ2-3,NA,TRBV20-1,CSADNYAWVSDTQYF,TGCAGTGCGGACAACTACGCTTGGGTGTCAGATACGCAGTATTTT
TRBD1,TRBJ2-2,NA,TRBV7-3,CVSSLGQGRTGELFF,TGTGTCAGCAGCCTCGGACAGGGACGGACCGGGGAGCTGTTTTTT
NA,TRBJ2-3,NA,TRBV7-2,CASSLSWGEDTQYF,TGTGCCAGCAGCTTAAGTTGGGGCGAGGATACGCAGTATTTT
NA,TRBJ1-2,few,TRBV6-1,CASSEAGSANYGYTF,TGTGCCAGCAGTGAAGCGGGCAGCGCTAACTATGGCTACACCTTC
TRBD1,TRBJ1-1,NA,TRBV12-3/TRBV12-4,CASSPVQGAKNTEAFF,TGTGCCAGCAGTCCGGTACAGGGGGCGAAGAACACTGAAGCTTTCTTT
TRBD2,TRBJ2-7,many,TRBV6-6,CASSYEAGSYEQYF,TGTGCCAGCAGTTACGAAGCGGGGTCCTACGAGCAGTACTTC
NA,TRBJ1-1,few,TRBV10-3,CAISDAGRPNTEAFF,TGTGCCATCAGTGACGCCGGACGTCCGAACACTGAAGCTTTCTTT
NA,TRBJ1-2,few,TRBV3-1,CASSPPGINYGYTF,TGTGCCAGCAGCCCCCCCGGGATCAACTATGGCTACACCTTC
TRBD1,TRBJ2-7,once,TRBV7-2,CASSLGQGSQYF,TGTGCCAGCAGCTTGGGACAGGGGTCCCAGTACTTC
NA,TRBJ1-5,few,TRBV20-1,CSARDSYSNQPQHF,TGCAGTGCTAGAGATTCGTATAGCAATCAGCCCCAGCATTTT
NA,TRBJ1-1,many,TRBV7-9,CASSSPGHLTEAFF,TGTGCCAGCAGCTCCCCGGGACACCTCACTGAAGCTTTCTTT
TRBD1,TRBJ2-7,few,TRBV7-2,CAGSPRGGQGYEQYF,TGTGCCGGCAGCCCAAGAGGGGGACAGGGCTACGAGCAGTACTTC
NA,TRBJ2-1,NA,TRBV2,CASETLAGYEQFF,TGTGCCAGCGAAACTCTAGCAGGGTATGAGCAGTTCTTC
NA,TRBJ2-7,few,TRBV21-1,CASRKRGPSGGPMVSYEQYF,TGTGCCAGCAGAAAAAGGGGCCCTAGCGGGGGGCCTATGGTATCCTACGAGCAGTACTTC
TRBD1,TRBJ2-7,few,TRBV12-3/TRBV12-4,CASTVRQGVYEQYF,TGTGCCAGCACCGTTCGACAGGGCGTCTACGAGCAGTACTTC
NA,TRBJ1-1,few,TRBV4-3,CASSQIRNTEAFF,TGCGCCAGCAGCCAAATCCGGAACACTGAAGCTTTCTTT
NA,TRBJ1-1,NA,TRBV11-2,CASSRSPTQMNTEAFF,TGTGCCAGCAGCCGCTCCCCCACCCAGATGAACACTGAAGCTTTCTTT
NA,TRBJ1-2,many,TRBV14,CASSRGTAGGYGYTF,TGTGCCAGCAGTCGCGGGACCGCTGGAGGCTATGGCTACACCTTC
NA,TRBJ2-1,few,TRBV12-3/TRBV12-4,CASREGSEQFF,TGTGCCAGCAGGGAGGGGAGTGAGCAGTTCTTC
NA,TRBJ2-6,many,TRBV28,CASKGDTGANVLTF,TGTGCCAGCAAGGGGGATACTGGGGCCAACGTCCTGACTTTC
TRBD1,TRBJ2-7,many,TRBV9,CASSARDSHYEQYF,TGTGCCAGCAGCGCCCGGGACAGCCATTACGAGCAGTACTTC
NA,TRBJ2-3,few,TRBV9,CASSPLVGGFGDTQYF,TGTGCCAGCAGCCCCCTAGTTGGGGGGTTCGGAGATACGCAGTATTTT
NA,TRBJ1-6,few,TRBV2,CASNNDNSPLHF,TGTGCCAGCAATAACGATAATTCACCCCTCCACTTT
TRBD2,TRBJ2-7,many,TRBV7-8,CASSLGSGAPIFSYEQYF,TGTGCCAGCAGCTTAGGTAGCGGGGCCCCAATATTTTCCTACGAGCAGTACTTC